One sample yielded the 29 T cell receptor beta chains listed below, sequenced in a study of HIV-infected children after antiretroviral therapy interruption. Treatment: PENTA 11 planned treatment interruption arm or continuous ART arm. A 3' RACE protocol on RNA, with unique molecular identifiers, produced the TCR library. TCRdb independently ran MiXCR on the 3' RACE reads; one entry per CDR3 protein. The sample yields about 40,000 distinct CDR3 sequences, more than 6.5% seen once. Sequencing was performed on CD45RA+ CD4+ T cells from PBMCs, pooled from several time points, taken from a donor given antiretroviral therapy, either interrupted or continuous. Subset described: naive CD4+ CD45RA+ CD45RO- T cells. Receptors were obtained from a pool of human donors with HIV.

This clonotype has at least ten counts. V and J are TRBV29-1 and TRBJ2-7, with TRBD2 identical over 7 bases. The V gene's germline CDR1 is SQVTM and CDR2 ANQGSEA. The junction had 11 bases not matched to a gene; V was cut back by 6 bases and J by 0 bases. The length of the CDR3 is 15 residues. The CDR3 loop reads CSVASGTLSSYEQYF. The CDR3 DNA reads TGCAGCGTGGCGAGCGGGACCTTAAGCTCCTACGAGCAGTACTTC.

At least ten counts were recorded for this clonotype. The chain is built from TRBV29-1 and TRBJ1-1; a weak D match, TRBD1 (5 bases). Trimming left V 6 bases short and J 1 base short, with 15 bases between. The germline V gene encodes CDR1 SQVTM and CDR2 ANQGSEA. This CDR3 region has 14 residues. The CDR3 is CSVGAGRKNTEAFF. CDR3 nucleotides: TGCAGCGTGGGCGCAGGGAGGAAGAACACTGAAGCTTTCTTT.

This clonotype was detected only a few times. The genes are TRBV21-1 and TRBJ1-1; the tabulated D call, TRBD1, remains unverified against the DNA. TRBV21-1 is given as a pseudogene. CDR3 length equals 17 residues. For the CDR3, the DNA is TGTGCCAGCACCCAACCCCGAGACAGGGGCGGAAACACTGAAGCTTTCTTT. Its protein is CASTQPRDRGGNTEAFF.

This clonotype ranks as medium-sized. One end of the junction varies from germline; a read error may be responsible. The chain links TRBV30 to TRBJ2-7, with D perhaps matching TRBD2 (7 bases). Germline V CDR1 and CDR2: GTSNPN, SVGIG (reference sequence). The length of the CDR3 is 13 residues. This CDR3 is CAWSLLGGHEQYF. DNA for the CDR3: TGTGCCTGGAGTCTCCTGGGGGGGCACGAACAGTACTTC.

The chain recombines TRBV6-1 with TRBJ1-5, with D tentatively TRBD1 (5 bases). Per germline, CDR1 MNHNS and CDR2 SASEGT. The CDR3 covers 15 residues. V was pared by 6 bases and J by 1 base, with 13 bases between. This chain's CDR3 is CASRPAGTSNQPQHF. In nucleotides, the CDR3 is TGTGCCAGCAGGCCCGCGGGGACGAGCAATCAGCCCCAGCATTTT.

This chain uses TRBV20-1 with TRBJ2-7; TRBD2 matches at 9 bases. The V gene end was trimmed by 6 bases and the J gene end by 7 bases; junction bases not matched to a gene: 13. This CDR3 is 14 amino acids long. Germline-derived CDR1 and CDR2 are DFQATT and SNEGSKA (reference sequence). The CDR3 DNA sequence: TGCAGTGCACGCGGCGGCGCGGGGGGGGGGGAGCAGTACTTC. This codes for CSARGGAGGGEQYF.

This clonotype appeared many times. The V call is TRBV28, the J call TRBJ2-7; possible D gene TRBD1, 6 bases. Germline V gives CDR1 MDHEN, CDR2 SYDVKM. The CDR3 contains 15 residues. Trimming removed 6 bases from V and 0 bases from J, with 15 bases in between. The CDR3 sequence: CASSPGTPYSYEQYF. As DNA, the CDR3 is TGTGCCAGCAGCCCCGGGACACCTTACTCCTACGAGCAGTACTTC.

This clonotype was counted ten times or more. The J gene is TRBJ2-3, the V gene TRBV20-1; the D is unclear. Germline assignment: CDR1 DFQATT and CDR2 SNEGSKA (reference sequence). The germline V and J ends were trimmed by 5 bases and 0 bases, with 6 bases remaining between them. The CDR3 extends over 12 amino acids. The CDR3 is CSAFVSTDTQYF. In nucleotides, the CDR3 is TGCAGTGCTTTCGTAAGCACAGATACGCAGTATTTT.

This clonotype was picked up many times. At one end the junction does not follow the germline gene, possibly because of a read error. The V gene is TRBV7-2, the J gene TRBJ2-1; 11 bases agree with TRBD2. The CDR3 sequence is 16 residues long. Germline assignment: CDR1 SGHTA and CDR2 FQGNSA. This CDR3 reads CASSLAGSGGANEQFF. CDR3 DNA sequence: TGTGCCAGCAGCCTAGCCGGTAGCGGGGGGGCAAATGAGCAGTTCTTC. The full variable domain, with the rest looked up from reference TRBV7-2 and TRBJ2-1, is GAGVSQSPSNKVTEKGKDVELRCDPISGHTALYWYRQSLGQGLEFLIYFQGNSAPDKSGLPSDRFSAERTGGSVSTLTIQRTQQEDSAVYLCASSLAGSGGANEQFFGPGTRLTVL.

The table lists this clonotype with many counts. This rearrangement joins TRBV18 to TRBJ1-3; weak D call: TRBD1 (5 bases). The germline gives CDR1 KGHSH, CDR2 LQKENI. The CDR3 is 18 amino acids. The germline V and J ends were trimmed by 1 base and 0 bases, with 16 bases remaining between them. The CDR3, as DNA: TGTGCCAGCTCACCACGGGAGGCAGGGACCTTCTCTGGAAACACCATATATTTT. The encoded protein is CASSPREAGTFSGNTIYF.

This clonotype was detected ten times or more. CDR3 residues: CASSGAGGRHEAFF. The CDR3 coding sequence is TGCGCCAGCAGCGGAGCTGGGGGGAGGCATGAAGCTTTCTTT. This chain links TRBV5-1 with TRBJ1-1, with D maybe TRBD1 (5 bases). Germline-derived CDR1 and CDR2 are SGHRS and YFSETQ. This CDR3 comprises 14 residues. Trimming pared 4 bases from V and 7 bases from J, leaving 17 bases between.

This clonotype was picked up many times. This sequence joins TRBV6-6 and TRBJ1-5; D is possibly TRBD1 (6 bases). This CDR3 region has 15 residues. From germline, CDR1 is MNHNY and CDR2 SVGAGI (reference sequence). The V gene lost 2 bases and the J gene lost 6 bases, with 14 bases spanning the gap. In DNA form, the CDR3 reads TGTGCCAGCAGTTACCCTCAAGGGGGGATTCAGCCCCAGCATTTT. This translates into CASSYPQGGIQPQHF.

This clonotype was recorded many times. V and J are TRBV7-2 and TRBJ2-1; D is unclear. Trimming took 7 bases from V and 1 from J, leaving 14 bases between them. Germline loops: CDR1 SGHTA, CDR2 FQGNSA. The CDR3 has 15 residues. The CDR3 coding sequence is TGTGCCAGCACCTCCGACCCTGGTTCCTACAATGAGCAGTTCTTC. This encodes CASTSDPGSYNEQFF.

The table lists this clonotype with a few counts. The chain combines TRBV2 with TRBJ2-7; 11 bases line up with TRBD1. This CDR3 is built from 14 residues. CDR1 and CDR2 from the germline V gene are SNHLY and FYNNEI. The V gene end was trimmed by 6 bases and the J gene end by 4 bases; junction bases not matched to a gene: 5. CDR3 region: CASREDRGRYEQYF. CDR3 DNA: TGTGCCAGCAGGGAGGACAGGGGGCGGTACGAGCAGTACTTC.

This chain links TRBV28 with TRBJ2-4; D is uncertain. V was pared by 6 bases and J by 0 bases, with 9 bases between. The CDR3 contains 14 residues. Germline V gene sequence: CDR1 MDHEN, CDR2 SYDVKM. The CDR3, as DNA: TGTGCCAGCAGCCCCCAGCTAGCCAAAAACATTCAGTACTTC. Translation: CASSPQLAKNIQYF.

This clonotype was recorded many times. The V call is TRBV7-2, the J call TRBJ2-3; the D is unclear. The CDR3 runs 11 residues. Trimming pared 5 bases from V and 7 bases from J, leaving 7 bases between. Germline lookup yields CDR1 SGHTA and CDR2 FQGNSA. The CDR3 DNA follows: TGTGCCAGCAGCCCACAATATACGCAGTATTTT. This translates into CASSPQYTQYF.

The V gene is TRBV21-1, the J gene TRBJ1-1; TRBD1 reflects the table's D call only, with no check against the DNA. TRBV21-1 is recorded as a pseudogene. This CDR3 has 14 amino acids. The CDR3 reads CASGDRGRDTEAFF. CDR3 nucleotide sequence: TGTGCCAGCGGTGACAGGGGGCGGGACACTGAAGCTTTCTTT.

As concerns this clonotype: One end of the junction does not line up with germline, which may come from a read error. J is TRBJ2-1 and V is TRBV19, with D possibly matching TRBD2 (5 bases). Germline CDR1 reads LNHDA; CDR2 reads SQIVND (reference sequence). The CDR3 contains 19 residues. The CDR3 here is CASSIKEVSRLRVQNEQFF. CDR3 nucleotide sequence: TGTGCCAGTAGTATTAAAGAGGTCTCGAGACTACGTGTCCAGAATGAGCAGTTCTTT.

This clonotype appeared many times. The chain uses TRBV3-1 and TRBJ2-7, with TRBD2 matching 9 bases. V was clipped by 3 bases and J by 2 bases; unmatched bases: 11. The CDR3 sequence is 17 residues long. Germline values: CDR1 LGHDT, CDR2 YNNKEL (reference sequence). As DNA, the CDR3 is TGTGCCAGCAGCCAGAGTTTTAAGGTAGCGGGGGCCTACGAGCAGTACTTC. Its translation: CASSQSFKVAGAYEQYF.

The sample holds many counts of this clonotype. The CDR3 DNA reads TGCAGTGCTAGACCTACACTGGGACTCTGGGACTCCTACGAGCAGTACTTC. This gives the protein CSARPTLGLWDSYEQYF. The rearrangement uses TRBV20-1 and TRBJ2-7, with a tentative D call TRBD2 (6 bases). V was shortened by 2 bases and J by 0 bases, with 20 bases between the two germline ends. CDR1 and CDR2 from the germline V gene are DFQATT and SNEGSKA (reference sequence). This CDR3 region has 17 residues.

The chain recombines TRBV6-9 with TRBJ2-7; 7 bases are shared with TRBD1. This CDR3 has 13 amino acids. Per germline, CDR1 MNHGY and CDR2 SVAAGI. V lost 5 bases and J lost 5; bases outside the gene matches: 6. CDR3 protein: CASSLTGVNEQYF. The CDR3 region has the DNA TGTGCCAGCAGTCTAACAGGGGTCAACGAGCAGTACTTC.

This clonotype is judged medium-sized (0.01 to 0.1%). The CDR3 loop reads CASSLGAWLAGDNEQFF. The DNA for the CDR3 is TGTGCCAGCAGCTTAGGGGCCTGGCTAGCGGGAGACAATGAGCAGTTCTTC. This chain links TRBV11-2 with TRBJ2-1, with TRBD2 matching 10 bases. Germline loops: CDR1 SGHAT, CDR2 FQNNGV. J gave up 5 bases and V 1 base, and 8 bases lay outside the gene matches. The CDR3 is 17 amino acids.

Many counts were recorded for this clonotype. An end of the junction differs from the germline gene, which may be a read error. The V call is TRBV13, the J call TRBJ2-4; maybe TRBD2 (5 bases). The germline V gene has CDR1 PRHDT and CDR2 FYEKMQ (reference sequence). The CDR3 totals 14 residues. The CDR3 DNA is TGTGCCAGCTCTCTCGAGGGAAGTCAAAACACCTTGTACTTT. Translated: CASSLEGSQNTLYF. The full variable domain, in which reference TRBV13 and TRBJ2-4 provide the parts outside the CDR3, is AAGVIQSPRHLIKEKRETATLKCYPIPRHDTVYWYQQGPGQDPQFLISFYEKMQSDKGSIPDRFSAQQFSDYHSELNMSSLELGDSALYFCASSLEGSQNTLYFGAGTRLSVL.

This clonotype was detected many times. The chain is built from TRBV7-2 and TRBJ1-5; no clear D gene. Trimming took 5 bases from V and 4 from J, leaving 21 bases between them. This CDR3 is built from 17 residues. The germline gives CDR1 SGHTA, CDR2 FQGNSA. The CDR3 nucleotides read TGTGCCAGCAGCCCGGGTCTTGGTCGGGGTGTGAATCAGCCCCAGCATTTT. It yields the protein CASSPGLGRGVNQPQHF.

This chain links TRBV12-3 or TRBV12-4 with TRBJ1-1; possible D gene TRBD1, 6 bases. Deletions cut 3 bases from V and 5 bases from J, with 16 bases between. The CDR3 consists of 15 residues. The CDR3 loop reads CASSFGGKGLTEAFF. CDR3 bases: TGTGCCAGCAGTTTTGGGGGCAAGGGGTTGACTGAAGCTTTCTTT.

The table lists this clonotype with many counts. The chain links TRBV6-6 to TRBJ1-2, with D hard to call. Trimming pared 0 bases from V and 7 bases from J, leaving 21 bases between. The CDR3 sequence is 17 residues long. Germline loops: CDR1 MNHNY, CDR2 SVGAGI (reference sequence). CDR3 nucleotides: TGTGCCAGCAGTTACTCGCTGACGCCCCCTCTCGCGGGTGGCTACACCTTC. It yields the protein CASSYSLTPPLAGGYTF.

This clonotype was recorded at least ten times. The chain uses TRBV29-1 and TRBJ2-1; 8 bases line up with TRBD2. Trimming removed 5 bases from V and 4 bases from J; junction bases left unmatched: 7. CDR3 length: 14 amino acids. The germline CDR1 and CDR2 sequences are SQVTM and ANQGSEA. In nucleotides, the CDR3 is TGCAGCGTTCGTCGGGAGGGTCGGTACAATGAGCAGTTCTTC. Encoded protein: CSVRREGRYNEQFF.

CDR3 bases: TGTGCCAGCAGCATTACTAACCCGACGGGGAGGGTGGCATATGGCTACACCTTC. Protein sequence: CASSITNPTGRVAYGYTF. This chain connects TRBV6-5 to TRBJ1-2; no clear D. V was pared by 6 bases and J by 5 bases, with 28 bases between. Germline CDR1 and CDR2: MNHEY and SVGAGI. There are 18 residues in the CDR3.

The chain is built from TRBV23-1 and TRBJ1-4, with D maybe TRBD1 (6 bases). TRBV23-1 is given ORF status, its function remaining uncertain. V lost 4 bases, J lost 5 bases, and 20 bases lay in between. The length of the CDR3 is 17 residues. The CDR3 coding sequence is TGCGCCAGCAGTCTAGTGTGGATTGGACAGAAAAATGAAAAACTGTTTTTT. Translating it yields CASSLVWIGQKNEKLFF.